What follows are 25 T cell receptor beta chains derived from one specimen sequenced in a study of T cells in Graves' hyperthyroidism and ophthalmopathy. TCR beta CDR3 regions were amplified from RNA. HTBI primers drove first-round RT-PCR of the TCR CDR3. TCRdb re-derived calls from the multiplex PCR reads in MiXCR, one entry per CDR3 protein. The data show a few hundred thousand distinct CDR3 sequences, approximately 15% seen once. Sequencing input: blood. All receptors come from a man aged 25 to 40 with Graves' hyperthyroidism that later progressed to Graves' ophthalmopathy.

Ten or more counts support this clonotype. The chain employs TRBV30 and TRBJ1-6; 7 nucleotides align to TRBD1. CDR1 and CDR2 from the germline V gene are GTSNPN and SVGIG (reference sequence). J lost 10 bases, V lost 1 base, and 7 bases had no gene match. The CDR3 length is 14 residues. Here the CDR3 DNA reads TGTGCCTGGAGTGAGAGACAGGGCTGGTCACCCCTCCACTTT. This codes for CAWSERQGWSPLHF.

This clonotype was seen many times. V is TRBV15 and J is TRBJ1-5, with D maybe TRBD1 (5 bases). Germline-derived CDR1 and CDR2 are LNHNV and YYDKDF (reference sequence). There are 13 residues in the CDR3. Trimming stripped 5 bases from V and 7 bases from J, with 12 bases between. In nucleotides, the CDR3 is TGTGCCACCAGCGCCGGACAAGTCCAGCCCCAGCATTTT. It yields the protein CATSAGQVQPQHF.

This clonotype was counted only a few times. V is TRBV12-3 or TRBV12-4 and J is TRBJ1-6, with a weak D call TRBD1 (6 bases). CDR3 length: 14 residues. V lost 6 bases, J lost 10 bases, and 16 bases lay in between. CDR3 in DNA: TGTGCCAGCAGGGACAGTGGGACTCGATCACCCCTCCACTTT. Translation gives CASRDSGTRSPLHF.

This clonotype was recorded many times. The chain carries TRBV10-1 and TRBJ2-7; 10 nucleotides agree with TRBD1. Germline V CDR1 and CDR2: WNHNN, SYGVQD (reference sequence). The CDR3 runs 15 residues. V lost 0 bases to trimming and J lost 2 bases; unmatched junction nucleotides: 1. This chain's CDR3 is CASSESGTGAYEQYF. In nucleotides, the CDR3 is TGCGCCAGCAGTGAGTCCGGGACAGGGGCCTACGAGCAGTACTTC.

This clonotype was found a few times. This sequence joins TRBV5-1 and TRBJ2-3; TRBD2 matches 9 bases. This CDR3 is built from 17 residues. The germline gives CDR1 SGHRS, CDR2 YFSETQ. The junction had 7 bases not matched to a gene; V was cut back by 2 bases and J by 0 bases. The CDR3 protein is CASSFSNSGGSTDTQYF. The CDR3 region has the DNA TGCGCCAGCAGCTTTAGTAATAGCGGGGGCAGCACAGATACGCAGTATTTT.

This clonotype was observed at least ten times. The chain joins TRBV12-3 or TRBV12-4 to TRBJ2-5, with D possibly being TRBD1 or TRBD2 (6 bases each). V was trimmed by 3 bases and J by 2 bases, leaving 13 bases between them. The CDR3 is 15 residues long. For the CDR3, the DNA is TGTGCCAGCAGTTTCGGTAGGGGGGATCAAGAGACCCAGTACTTC. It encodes CASSFGRGDQETQYF.

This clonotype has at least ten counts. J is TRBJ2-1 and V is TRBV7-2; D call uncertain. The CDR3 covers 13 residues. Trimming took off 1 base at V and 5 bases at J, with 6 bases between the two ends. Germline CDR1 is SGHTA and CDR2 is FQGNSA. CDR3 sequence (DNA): TGTGCCAGCAGCTTAGTGCGAGACAATGAGCAGTTCTTC. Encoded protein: CASSLVRDNEQFF.

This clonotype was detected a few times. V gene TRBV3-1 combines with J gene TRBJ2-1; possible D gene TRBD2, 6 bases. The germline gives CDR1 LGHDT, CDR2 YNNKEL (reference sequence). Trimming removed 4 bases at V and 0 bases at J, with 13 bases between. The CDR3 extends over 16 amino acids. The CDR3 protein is CASSPRDFSSYNEQFF. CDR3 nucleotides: TGTGCCAGCAGCCCTCGGGACTTTAGCTCCTACAATGAGCAGTTCTTC.

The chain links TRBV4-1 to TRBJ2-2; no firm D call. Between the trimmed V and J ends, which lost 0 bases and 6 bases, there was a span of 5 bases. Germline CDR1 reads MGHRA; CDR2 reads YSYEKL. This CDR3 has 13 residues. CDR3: CASSQDTAGELFF. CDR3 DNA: TGCGCCAGCAGCCAAGACACGGCCGGGGAGCTGTTTTTT.

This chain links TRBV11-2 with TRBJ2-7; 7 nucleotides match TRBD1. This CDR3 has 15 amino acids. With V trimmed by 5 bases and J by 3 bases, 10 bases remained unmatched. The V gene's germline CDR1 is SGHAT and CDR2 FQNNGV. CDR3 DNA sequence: TGTGCCAGCAGCCAATATGGCGCAGGGGGCTACGAGCAGTACTTC. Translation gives CASSQYGAGGYEQYF.

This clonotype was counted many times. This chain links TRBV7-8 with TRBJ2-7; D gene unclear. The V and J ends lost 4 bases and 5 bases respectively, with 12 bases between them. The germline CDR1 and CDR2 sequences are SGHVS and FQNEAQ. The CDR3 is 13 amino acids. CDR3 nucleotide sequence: TGTGCCAGCAGCTCGGGCCATGTCGACGAGCAGTACTTC. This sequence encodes CASSSGHVDEQYF. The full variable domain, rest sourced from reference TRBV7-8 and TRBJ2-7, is GAGVSQSPRYKVAKRGQDVALRCDPISGHVSLFWYQQALGQGPEFLTYFQNEAQLDKSGLPSDRFFAERPEGSVSTLKIQRTQQEDSAVYLCASSSGHVDEQYFGPGTRLTVT.

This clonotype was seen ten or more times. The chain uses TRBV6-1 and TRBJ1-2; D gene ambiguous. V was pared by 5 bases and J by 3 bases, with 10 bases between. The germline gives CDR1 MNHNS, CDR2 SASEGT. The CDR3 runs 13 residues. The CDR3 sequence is CASSYIADYGYTF. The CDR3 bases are TGTGCCAGCAGTTATATCGCCGACTATGGCTACACCTTC.

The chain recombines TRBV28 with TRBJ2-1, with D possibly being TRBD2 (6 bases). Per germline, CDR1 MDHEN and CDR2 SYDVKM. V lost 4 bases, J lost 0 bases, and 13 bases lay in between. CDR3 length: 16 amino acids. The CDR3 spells CASSSPGTFSYNEQFF. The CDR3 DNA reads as TGTGCCAGCAGTTCCCCCGGGACTTTCTCCTACAATGAGCAGTTCTTC.

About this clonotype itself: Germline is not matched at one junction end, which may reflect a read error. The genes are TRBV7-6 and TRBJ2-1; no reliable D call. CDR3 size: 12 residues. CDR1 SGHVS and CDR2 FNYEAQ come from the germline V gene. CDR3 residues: CASSGYYNKQFF. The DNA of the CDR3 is TGTGCCAGCAGCGGGTATTACAATAAGCAGTTCTTC.

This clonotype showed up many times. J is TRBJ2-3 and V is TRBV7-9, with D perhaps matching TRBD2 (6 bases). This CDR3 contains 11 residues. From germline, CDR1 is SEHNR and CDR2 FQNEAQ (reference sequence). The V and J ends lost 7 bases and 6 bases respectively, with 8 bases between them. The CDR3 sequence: CASTSADTQYF. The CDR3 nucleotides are TGTGCCAGCACTAGCGCCGATACGCAGTATTTT.

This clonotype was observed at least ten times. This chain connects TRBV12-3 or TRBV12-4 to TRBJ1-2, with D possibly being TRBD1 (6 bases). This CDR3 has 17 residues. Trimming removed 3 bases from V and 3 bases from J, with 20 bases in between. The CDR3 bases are TGTGCCAGCAGTTTCGGTCGAGGGGGGGCGCGAGACTATGGCTACACCTTC. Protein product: CASSFGRGGARDYGYTF.

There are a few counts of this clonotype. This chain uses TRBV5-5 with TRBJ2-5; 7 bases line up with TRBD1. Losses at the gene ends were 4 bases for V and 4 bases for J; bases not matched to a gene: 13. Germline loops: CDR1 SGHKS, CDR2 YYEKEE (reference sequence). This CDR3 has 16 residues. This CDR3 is CASSPLLTGLGETQYF. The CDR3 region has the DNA TGTGCCAGCAGCCCCTTATTGACAGGGTTAGGAGAGACCCAGTACTTC.

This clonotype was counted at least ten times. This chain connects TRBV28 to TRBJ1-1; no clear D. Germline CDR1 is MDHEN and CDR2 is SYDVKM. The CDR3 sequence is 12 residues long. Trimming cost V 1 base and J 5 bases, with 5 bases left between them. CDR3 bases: TGTGCCAGCAGTTTATCTTATACTGAAGCTTTCTTT. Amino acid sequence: CASSLSYTEAFF. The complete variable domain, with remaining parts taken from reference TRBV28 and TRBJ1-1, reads DVKVTQSSRYLVKRTGEKVFLECVQDMDHENMFWYRQDPGLGLRLIYFSYDVKMKEKGDIPEGYSVSREKKERFSLILESASTNQTSMYLCASSLSYTEAFFGQGTRLTVV.

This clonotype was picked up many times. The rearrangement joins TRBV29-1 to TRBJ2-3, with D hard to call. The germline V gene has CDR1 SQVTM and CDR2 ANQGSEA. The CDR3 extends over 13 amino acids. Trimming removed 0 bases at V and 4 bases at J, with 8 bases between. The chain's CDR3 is CSVEETVSDTQYF. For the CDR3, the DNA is TGCAGCGTTGAAGAGACGGTATCAGATACGCAGTATTTT.

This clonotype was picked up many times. The CDR3 sequence is CASSPRGPEAFF. CDR3 sequence (DNA): TGTGCCAGCTCACCACGTGGTCCTGAAGCTTTCTTT. This chain connects TRBV18 to TRBJ1-1, with no clear D. CDR1 KGHSH and CDR2 LQKENI come from the germline V gene. V lost 1 base and J lost 6, with 6 bases in between. The CDR3 length is 12 residues.

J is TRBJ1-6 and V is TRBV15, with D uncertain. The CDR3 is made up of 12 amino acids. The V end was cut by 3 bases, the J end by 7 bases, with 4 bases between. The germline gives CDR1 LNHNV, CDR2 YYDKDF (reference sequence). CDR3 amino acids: CATSRTNSPLHF. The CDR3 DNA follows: TGTGCCACCAGCAGGACCAATTCACCCCTCCACTTT.

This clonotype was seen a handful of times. The CDR3 DNA follows: TGCGCCAGCAGCCTCCGGGACATATACAGAATGGGACTAGCGGGGGCGAACGGGGAGCTGTTTTTT. Translation: CASSLRDIYRMGLAGANGELFF. J is TRBJ2-2 and V is TRBV4-1, with TRBD2 matching 14 bases. From germline, CDR1 is MGHRA and CDR2 YSYEKL. Trimming at V came to 4 bases and at J to 7 bases, leaving 23 bases not matched to a gene. The CDR3 length is 22 residues.

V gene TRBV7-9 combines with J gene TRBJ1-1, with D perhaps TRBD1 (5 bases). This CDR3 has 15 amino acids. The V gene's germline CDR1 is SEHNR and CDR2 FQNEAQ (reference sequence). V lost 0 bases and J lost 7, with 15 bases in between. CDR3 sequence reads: CASSLARGRESEAFF. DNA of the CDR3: TGTGCCAGCAGCTTAGCGCGGGGGAGAGAGAGTGAAGCTTTCTTT. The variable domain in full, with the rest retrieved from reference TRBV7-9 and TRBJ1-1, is DTGVSQNPRHKITKRGQNVTFRCDPISEHNRLYWYRQTLGQGPEFLTYFQNEAQLEKSRLLSDRFSAERPKGSFSTLEIQRTEQGDSAMYLCASSLARGRESEAFFGQGTRLTVV.

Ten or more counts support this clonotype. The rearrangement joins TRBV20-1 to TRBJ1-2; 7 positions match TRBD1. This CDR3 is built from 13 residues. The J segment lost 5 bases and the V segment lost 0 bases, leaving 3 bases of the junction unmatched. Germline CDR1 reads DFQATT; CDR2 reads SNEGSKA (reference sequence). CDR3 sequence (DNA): TGCAGTGCTAGAGATTGGGACAGATATGGCTACACCTTC. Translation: CSARDWDRYGYTF.

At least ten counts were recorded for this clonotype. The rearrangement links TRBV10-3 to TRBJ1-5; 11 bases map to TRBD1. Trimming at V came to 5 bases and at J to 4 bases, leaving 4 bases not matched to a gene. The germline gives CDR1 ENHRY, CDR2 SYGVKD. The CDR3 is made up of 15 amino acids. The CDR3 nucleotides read TGTGCCATCAGTAAGGGACAGGGGGTGAATCAGCCCCAGCATTTT. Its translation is CAISKGQGVNQPQHF.